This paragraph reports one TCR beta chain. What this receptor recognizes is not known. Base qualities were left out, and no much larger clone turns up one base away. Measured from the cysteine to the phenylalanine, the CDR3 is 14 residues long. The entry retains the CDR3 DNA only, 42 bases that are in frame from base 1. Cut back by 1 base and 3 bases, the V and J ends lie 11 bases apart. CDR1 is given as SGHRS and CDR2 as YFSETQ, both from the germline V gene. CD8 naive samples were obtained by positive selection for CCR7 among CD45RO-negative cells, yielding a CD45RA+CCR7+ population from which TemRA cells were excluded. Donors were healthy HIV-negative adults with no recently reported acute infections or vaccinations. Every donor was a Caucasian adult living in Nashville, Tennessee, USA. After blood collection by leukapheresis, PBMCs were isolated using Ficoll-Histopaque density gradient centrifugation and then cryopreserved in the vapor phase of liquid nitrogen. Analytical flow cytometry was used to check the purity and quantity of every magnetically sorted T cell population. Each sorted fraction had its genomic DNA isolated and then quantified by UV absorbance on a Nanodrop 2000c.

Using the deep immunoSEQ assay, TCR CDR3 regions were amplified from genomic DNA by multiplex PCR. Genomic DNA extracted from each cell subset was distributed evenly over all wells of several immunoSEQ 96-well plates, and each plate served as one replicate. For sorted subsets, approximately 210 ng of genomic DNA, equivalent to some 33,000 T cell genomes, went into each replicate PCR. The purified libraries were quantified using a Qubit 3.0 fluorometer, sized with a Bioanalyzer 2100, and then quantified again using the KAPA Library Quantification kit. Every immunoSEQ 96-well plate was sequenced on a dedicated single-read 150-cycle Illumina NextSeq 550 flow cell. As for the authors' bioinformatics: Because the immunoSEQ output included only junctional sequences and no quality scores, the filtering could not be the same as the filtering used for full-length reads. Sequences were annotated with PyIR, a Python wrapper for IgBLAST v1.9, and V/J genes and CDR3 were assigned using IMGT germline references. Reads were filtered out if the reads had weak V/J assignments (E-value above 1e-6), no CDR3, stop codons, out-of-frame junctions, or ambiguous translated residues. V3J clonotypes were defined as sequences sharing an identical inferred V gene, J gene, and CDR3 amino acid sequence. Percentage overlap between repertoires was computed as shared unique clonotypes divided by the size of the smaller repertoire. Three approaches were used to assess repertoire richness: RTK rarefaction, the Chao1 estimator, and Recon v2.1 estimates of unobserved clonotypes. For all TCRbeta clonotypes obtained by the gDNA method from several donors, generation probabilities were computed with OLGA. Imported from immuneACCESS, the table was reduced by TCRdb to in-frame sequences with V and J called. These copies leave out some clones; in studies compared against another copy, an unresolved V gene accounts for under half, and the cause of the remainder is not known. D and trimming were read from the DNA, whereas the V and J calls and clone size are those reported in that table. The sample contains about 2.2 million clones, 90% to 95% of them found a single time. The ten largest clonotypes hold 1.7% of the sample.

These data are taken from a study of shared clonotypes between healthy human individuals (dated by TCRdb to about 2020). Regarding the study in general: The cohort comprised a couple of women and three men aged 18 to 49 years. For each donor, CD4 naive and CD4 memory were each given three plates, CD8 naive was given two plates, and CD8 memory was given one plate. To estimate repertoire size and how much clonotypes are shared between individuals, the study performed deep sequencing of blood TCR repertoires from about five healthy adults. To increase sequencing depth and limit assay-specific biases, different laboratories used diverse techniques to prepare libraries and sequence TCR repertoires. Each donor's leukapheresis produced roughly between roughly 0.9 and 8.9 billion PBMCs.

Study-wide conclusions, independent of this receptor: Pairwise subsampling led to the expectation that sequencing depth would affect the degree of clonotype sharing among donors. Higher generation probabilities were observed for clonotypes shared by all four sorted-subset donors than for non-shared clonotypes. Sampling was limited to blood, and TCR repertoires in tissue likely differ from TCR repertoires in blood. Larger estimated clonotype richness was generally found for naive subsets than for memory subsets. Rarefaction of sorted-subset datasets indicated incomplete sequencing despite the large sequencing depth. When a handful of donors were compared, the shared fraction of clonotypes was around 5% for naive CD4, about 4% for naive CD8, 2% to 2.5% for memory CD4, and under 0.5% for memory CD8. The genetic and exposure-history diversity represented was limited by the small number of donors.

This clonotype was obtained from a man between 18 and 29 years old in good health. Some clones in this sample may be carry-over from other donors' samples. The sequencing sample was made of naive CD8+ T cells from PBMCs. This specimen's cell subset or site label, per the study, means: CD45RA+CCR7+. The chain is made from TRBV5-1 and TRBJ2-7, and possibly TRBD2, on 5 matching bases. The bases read TGCGCCAGCAGCTTGAAGGGAGTCCTCTACGAGCAGTACTTC. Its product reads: CASSLKGVLYEQYF.